The 10 T cell receptor beta chains below all came from one sample that was sequenced in a study of vaccination and CD4 T cells after COVID-19. As for treatment: roughly 10-day PBMC culture with coronavirus spike peptide pools or control peptides (ViraFEST assay). Their antigens are not known. Oncomine TCR Beta short-read sequencing was applied to DNA from cultured CD4+ T cells. TCRdb re-analysed the PCR reads in MiXCR, keeping a single row per CDR3 protein. The data contain some 8,000 distinct CDR3 sequences, about 61% of them singletons. The sample was CD4+ T cells from blood, cultured in vitro. The receptors originated from a human donor who had recovered from COVID-19.

This sequence joins TRBV30 and TRBJ1-6; D remains ambiguous. With 0 bases removed from V and 7 bases from J, the gap between germline ends came to 16 bases. The CDR3 covers 16 residues. Germline V gene lookup returns CDR1 GTSNPN and CDR2 SVGIG (reference sequence). CDR3 sequence: CAWSVGAGRQNSPLHF. The CDR3 DNA follows: TGTGCCTGGAGTGTAGGTGCGGGTCGGCAGAATTCACCCCTCCACTTT.

The chain combines TRBV6-1 with TRBJ1-1; TRBD1 aligns across 8 bases. CDR1 and CDR2 (germline): MNHNS, SASEGT. V dropped 7 bases and J dropped 5; count of bases not matched to a gene: 9. The CDR3 loop spans 14 amino acids. CDR3 residues: CASTRQGSGTEAFF. In DNA, the CDR3 is TGTGCCAGCACCCGACAGGGGTCTGGGACTGAAGCTTTCTTT.

This clonotype appeared once. The chain links TRBV1 to TRBJ2-1; the table's TRBD1 call for D was not verified on the DNA. TRBV1 is deemed a pseudogene. CDR3 length equals 19 residues. The CDR3 bases are TGCACCAGCAGCCAAGATATTCGTTTGCGGGGGGGGCCCTACAATGAGCAGTTCTTC. This gives the protein CTSSQDIRLRGGPYNEQFF.

This chain joins TRBV11-3 and TRBJ2-7, with 8 bases aligning to TRBD2. Germline V gene lookup returns CDR1 SGHNT and CDR2 YENEEA. The ends lost 3 bases at V and 4 bases at J; junction bases unmatched: 5. This CDR3 comprises 14 residues. The CDR3 loop is CASSLSGGAYEQYF. CDR3 DNA: TGTGCCAGCAGCTTGTCCGGGGGGGCGTACGAGCAGTACTTC.

Written as DNA, the CDR3 is TGTGCCAGTACCGATCGGGGCTGGAACTATGGCTACACCTTC. This codes for CASTDRGWNYGYTF. V is TRBV19 and J is TRBJ1-2, with TRBD1 as a possible D gene (5 bases). V was clipped by 7 bases and J by 2 bases, with 14 bases between them. The germline CDR1 and CDR2 sequences are LNHDA and SQIVND (reference sequence). There are 14 residues in the CDR3. Full variable domain (outside the CDR3, taken from reference TRBV19 and TRBJ1-2): DGGITQSPKYLFRKEGQNVTLSCEQNLNHDAMYWYRQDPGQGLRLIYYSQIVNDFQKGDIAEGYSVSREKKESFPLTVTSAQKNPTAFYLCASTDRGWNYGYTFGSGTRLTVV.

V is TRBV7-2 and J is TRBJ2-7; no definite D call. This CDR3 spans 12 amino acids. Looked up from germline, CDR1 is SGHTA and CDR2 is FQGNSA. V gave up 3 bases and J gave up 4 bases, with 7 bases separating them. The CDR3 sequence is CASSFGWYEQYF. The CDR3 DNA follows: TGTGCCAGCAGCTTCGGCTGGTACGAGCAGTACTTC.

The count of this clonotype is one. The chain employs TRBV7-2 and TRBJ2-3; maybe TRBD1 (6 bases). V was shortened by 6 bases and J by 4 bases, with 14 bases between the two germline ends. CDR1 SGHTA and CDR2 FQGNSA come from the germline V gene. The CDR3 runs 14 residues. The CDR3 bases are TGTGCCAGCAGACCACAGGGTGGTGCAGATACGCAGTATTTT. Translated, it gives CASRPQGGADTQYF.

V gene TRBV20-1 combines with J gene TRBJ2-4; TRBD1 aligns across 7 bases. J lost 0 bases, V lost 6 bases, and 26 bases had no gene match. The germline V gene encodes CDR1 DFQATT and CDR2 SNEGSKA (reference sequence). The CDR3 covers 21 residues. Here the CDR3 DNA reads TGCAGTGCCAACCGTAGGTCGGTCCGACAGGGTATCGCACTAGCCAAAAACATTCAGTACTTC. Translation gives CSANRRSVRQGIALAKNIQYF.

The rearrangement joins TRBV19 to TRBJ1-5; a possible D gene is TRBD1 (5 bases). Germline values: CDR1 LNHDA, CDR2 SQIVND (reference sequence). The CDR3 runs 17 residues. V was pared by 3 bases and J by 2 bases, with 17 bases between. The DNA for the CDR3 is TGTGCCAGTAGTATTGGTCTGTGGGGCGGGGGCAATCAGCCCCAGCATTTT. Translated, it gives CASSIGLWGGGNQPQHF.

This chain joins TRBV20-1 and TRBJ2-5, with 10 bases matching TRBD2. V dropped 3 bases and J dropped 2; count of bases not matched to a gene: 6. Germline CDR1 reads DFQATT; CDR2 reads SNEGSKA (reference sequence). This CDR3 region has 15 residues. CDR3 sequence reads: CSASKLAGEQETQYF. CDR3 coding DNA: TGCAGTGCTAGTAAGCTAGCGGGGGAACAAGAGACCCAGTACTTC.